Listed below are T cell receptor beta chains from one sample, sequenced in a study of shared clonotypes between healthy human individuals. Sequencing used immunoSEQ multiplex PCR; TCRdb keeps in-frame clones, though not all of them. Among a few million clones, 90% to 95% were seen once, and the ten largest hold 0.35% to 0.5%. The sequenced material came from naive CD4+ T cells from PBMCs. The receptors were sampled from a man aged 18 to 30 in good health. Some clones in this sample may be carry-over from other donors' samples. CDR3s leave out the opening cysteine and the closing phenylalanine or tryptophan.

CDR3 protein,J gene,V gene
ASSLRGEAY,TRBJ2-7,TRBV28
ASSQAGTADTQY,TRBJ2-3,TRBV4-1
ASRATGGQETQY,TRBJ2-5,TRBV28
ASSPPTGGRNAGELF,TRBJ2-2,TRBV18
ASSRGPNTDTQY,TRBJ2-3,TRBV11-3
ASSEVGDTSYEQY,TRBJ2-7,TRBV6-1
ASSLDGIAGGLETQY,TRBJ2-5,TRBV11-2
ASSLMKLSPGYAYEQY,TRBJ2-7,TRBV11-2
ATSRGRTARGANVLT,TRBJ2-6,TRBV15
SVEGKRNEQF,TRBJ2-1,TRBV29-1
ASSRLRGPGEQY,TRBJ2-7,TRBV7-9
ASSQIGGTNYGYT,TRBJ1-2,TRBV5-1
ASSARFGGTDTQY,TRBJ2-3,TRBV25-1
ASSSGQGSNQPQH,TRBJ1-5,TRBV28
ASSLYSSGGSSYEQY,TRBJ2-7,TRBV5-1
ASSLSSGSEQY,TRBJ2-7,TRBV27
ASSRESTASTDTQY,TRBJ2-3,TRBV2
ASDGINTGELF,TRBJ2-2,TRBV7-8
ASSPSFGRGFHEQY,TRBJ2-7,TRBV18
ASSLRGEGGYGYT,TRBJ1-2,TRBV27
ASSPGLAGENIQY,TRBJ2-4,TRBV18
ASRTGTDQPQH,TRBJ1-5,TRBV28
ASSFDGAGYNEQF,TRBJ2-1,TRBV5-1
ARGGLAGGPVETQY,TRBJ2-5,TRBV6-4
ASSSAGTSFEKLF,TRBJ1-4,TRBV7-2
ASSELRGSDTQY,TRBJ2-3,TRBV11-2